The 29 T cell receptor beta chains below come from one sample, sequenced in a study of blood T cell repertoires in COVID-19. Sequencing was performed with immunoSEQ multiplex PCR; in TCRdb, only in-frame clones are kept and a portion is missing. The data contain over 200,000 clones, 70% to 90% of them singletons. Sequenced sample: peripheral blood. These receptors all come from a woman between 50 and 59 years old with active or convalescent COVID-19.

This rearrangement joins TRBV28 to TRBJ1-1; TRBD1 matches 7 bases. This CDR3 has 15 amino acids. CDR1 and CDR2 (germline): MDHEN, SYDVKM. Trimming removed 4 bases from V and 3 bases from J; junction bases left unmatched: 8. CDR3 loop: CASSYPRDSYTEAFF. CDR3 in DNA: TGTGCCAGCAGTTACCCAAGGGACAGCTACACTGAAGCTTTCTTT.

The V gene is TRBV15, the J gene TRBJ1-6; maybe TRBD1 (5 bases). Looked up from germline, CDR1 is LNHNV and CDR2 is YYDKDF (reference sequence). This CDR3 region has 15 residues. The ends were cut back, 0 bases at V and 7 bases at J, with 10 bases in the middle. In DNA form, the CDR3 reads TGTGCCACCAGCAGAGATCTGCAGGGAAATTCACCCCTCCACTTT. Its translation: CATSRDLQGNSPLHF.

The genes are TRBV2 and TRBJ2-6; no firm D call. V lost 3 bases and J lost 2, with 5 bases in between. Germline values: CDR1 SNHLY, CDR2 FYNNEI. The CDR3 has 14 amino acids. The CDR3 spells CASSELAGANVLTF. In nucleotides, the CDR3 is TGTGCCAGCAGTGAGCTAGCTGGGGCCAACGTCCTGACTTTC.

This chain connects TRBV9 to TRBJ1-5; no clear D gene. Germline CDR1 and CDR2: SGDLS and YYNGEE. This CDR3 is 15 amino acids long. V was clipped by 5 bases and J by 0 bases, with 12 bases between them. For the CDR3, the DNA is TGTGCCAGCAGTCCCGGTGATGTTAGCAATCAGCCCCAGCATTTT. Translation gives CASSPGDVSNQPQHF.

The chain combines TRBV4-1 with TRBJ1-5; D is unresolved. V was trimmed by 0 bases and J by 0 bases, leaving 12 bases between them. Germline V gene data show CDR1 as MGHRA and CDR2 as YSYEKL. The CDR3 spans 17 residues. CDR3 nucleotide sequence: TGCGCCAGCAGCCAAGATAAGGGAGTGTATAGCAATCAGCCCCAGCATTTT. Translated, it gives CASSQDKGVYSNQPQHF.

This rearrangement joins TRBV2 to TRBJ2-3; 9 nucleotides align to TRBD2. Germline CDR1 reads SNHLY; CDR2 reads FYNNEI. V lost 1 base to trimming and J lost 6 bases; unmatched junction nucleotides: 8. The CDR3 is 16 residues long. The CDR3 DNA reads as TGTGCCAGCAGTGAAGGAGGTGCGGGGGGGCCCGATACGCAGTATTTT. Encoded protein: CASSEGGAGGPDTQYF.

V is TRBV28 and J is TRBJ1-6; 7 bases fit TRBD1. This CDR3 has 14 amino acids. Germline CDR1 and CDR2: MDHEN and SYDVKM. V shed 6 bases, J shed 6 bases, and the junction held 5 bases outside the gene matches. CDR3 coding DNA: TGTGCCAGCAGACCCCGGGACAGTAATTCACCCCTCCACTTT. It yields the protein CASRPRDSNSPLHF. The variable domain in full, completed from reference TRBV28 and TRBJ1-6, reads DVKVTQSSRYLVKRTGEKVFLECVQDMDHENMFWYRQDPGLGLRLIYFSYDVKMKEKGDIPEGYSVSREKKERFSLILESASTNQTSMYLCASRPRDSNSPLHFGNGTRLTVT.

The chain recombines TRBV19 with TRBJ2-1; 11 bases are a match to TRBD1. CDR3 size: 13 residues. The J segment lost 6 bases and the V segment lost 9 bases, leaving 4 bases of the junction unmatched. From germline, CDR1 is LNHDA and CDR2 SQIVND (reference sequence). The CDR3 is CARDRGRVNEQFF. CDR3 nucleotides: TGTGCCAGGGACAGGGGGCGCGTCAATGAGCAGTTCTTC.

J is TRBJ1-4 and V is TRBV5-1, with 7 bases fitting TRBD1. This CDR3 is built from 15 residues. Per the germline V gene, CDR1 is SGHRS and CDR2 is YFSETQ. Unmatched junction bases numbered 6, after V lost 2 bases and J lost 5 bases. In DNA form, the CDR3 reads TGCGCCAGCAGCTTCGCAGGGGGGAAAAATGAAAAACTGTTTTTT. Its translation: CASSFAGGKNEKLFF. Complete variable domain (other parts from reference TRBV5-1 and TRBJ1-4): KAGVTQTPRYLIKTRGQQVTLSCSPISGHRSVSWYQQTPGQGLQFLFEYFSETQRNKGNFPGRFSGRQFSNSRSEMNVSTLELGDSALYLCASSFAGGKNEKLFFGSGTQLSVL.

V is TRBV11-2 and J is TRBJ2-7, with TRBD1 matching 9 bases. The CDR3 spans 13 residues. Germline-derived CDR1 and CDR2 are SGHAT and FQNNGV. V lost 5 bases to trimming and J lost 7 bases; unmatched junction nucleotides: 6. The CDR3 coding sequence is TGTGCCAGCAGCGGAACAGGGGGCAATGAGCAGTACTTC. It yields the protein CASSGTGGNEQYF.

The genes are TRBV4-1 and TRBJ1-6, with D hard to call. Germline V gives CDR1 MGHRA, CDR2 YSYEKL. Trimming took 0 bases from V and 9 from J, leaving 6 bases between them. This CDR3 contains 13 residues. The CDR3 loop reads CASSQEVRSPLHF. CDR3 nucleotide sequence: TGCGCCAGCAGCCAAGAAGTGCGTTCACCCCTCCACTTT.

The CDR3 loop is CASSLRSGGGTDTQYF. As DNA, the CDR3 is TGTGCCAGCAGCCTTCGGAGCGGGGGGGGCACAGATACGCAGTATTTT. This chain links TRBV3-1 (or the pseudogene TRBV3-2) with TRBJ2-3, with 10 bases that match TRBD2. Germline V gene lookup returns CDR1 LGHDT and CDR2 YNNKEL (reference sequence). The CDR3 covers 16 residues. The V gene end was trimmed by 4 bases and the J gene end by 1 base; junction bases not matched to a gene: 5.

V gene TRBV6-5 combines with J gene TRBJ1-1, with a tentative D call TRBD1 (6 bases). This CDR3 contains 15 residues. Trimming stripped 4 bases from V and 10 bases from J, with 22 bases between. Looked up from germline, CDR1 is MNHEY and CDR2 is SVGAGI. The CDR3 DNA is TGTGCCAGCAGTTCCCCAGGCCCATTACAGGGTCGAGCTTTCTTT. Translating gives CASSSPGPLQGRAFF.

The chain has TRBV5-1 and TRBJ2-6; the D gene is possibly TRBD1 (6 bases). V was pared by 2 bases and J by 4 bases, with 19 bases between. Germline V CDR1 and CDR2: SGHRS, YFSETQ. The CDR3 extends over 18 amino acids. In DNA, the CDR3 is TGCGCCAGCAGCTTTACAGGGAGTTACAATCCCGGGGCCAACGTCCTGACTTTC. Protein product: CASSFTGSYNPGANVLTF. The complete variable domain, with remaining parts taken from reference TRBV5-1 and TRBJ2-6, reads KAGVTQTPRYLIKTRGQQVTLSCSPISGHRSVSWYQQTPGQGLQFLFEYFSETQRNKGNFPGRFSGRQFSNSRSEMNVSTLELGDSALYLCASSFTGSYNPGANVLTFGAGSRLTVL.

The chain is built from TRBV18 and TRBJ1-5, with D uncertain. The V end lost 3 bases, the J end lost 3 bases, and 9 bases lay between the germline ends. This CDR3 region has 14 residues. From germline, CDR1 is KGHSH and CDR2 LQKENI. The CDR3 reads CASSPSQDNQPQHF. The CDR3 nucleotides read TGTGCCAGCTCACCCTCTCAGGACAATCAGCCCCAGCATTTT.

The chain couples TRBV30 to TRBJ1-1, with no clear D. Germline CDR1 and CDR2: GTSNPN and SVGIG (reference sequence). V lost 0 bases and J 11 bases, leaving 19 bases between the germline ends. The CDR3 covers 14 residues. CDR3 in amino acids: CAWSVSANIGWAFF. CDR3 nucleotide sequence: TGTGCCTGGAGTGTATCTGCGAATATCGGGTGGGCTTTCTTT.

This sequence joins TRBV9 and TRBJ2-2; weak D call: TRBD2 (5 bases). The CDR3 spans 15 residues. Germline CDR1 is SGDLS and CDR2 is YYNGEE. Trimming pared 4 bases from V and 4 bases from J, leaving 14 bases between. CDR3 coding DNA: TGTGCCAGCAGCCTGGTTCCGGGAACCACCGGGGAGCTGTTTTTT. It codes for CASSLVPGTTGELFF.

This CDR3 is CASRRSRQPQHF. The CDR3 DNA is TGTGCCAGCAGACGGTCGCGGCAGCCCCAGCATTTT. J is TRBJ1-5 and V is TRBV28; no firm D call. V lost 6 bases and J 7 bases, leaving 10 bases between the germline ends. CDR3 size: 12 residues. Germline assignment: CDR1 MDHEN and CDR2 SYDVKM.

The V call is TRBV5-5, the J call TRBJ2-7; D is ambiguous. This CDR3 contains 14 residues. Germline lookup yields CDR1 SGHKS and CDR2 YYEKEE (reference sequence). V lost 5 bases and J lost 1, with 13 bases in between. Here the CDR3 DNA reads TGTGCCAGCAGGAAACCAGGTCTTTCCTACGAGCAGTACGTC. Encoded protein: CASRKPGLSYEQYV.

The rearrangement links TRBV28 to TRBJ1-2; TRBD1 aligns across 9 bases. The germline gives CDR1 MDHEN, CDR2 SYDVKM. With 6 bases clipped from V and 7 bases from J, the junction kept 12 bases outside the gene matches. The CDR3 runs to 15 residues. The CDR3 nucleotides are TGTGCCAGCAGCGAACGGGACAGGGTCGTGGGTGGCTACACCTTC. Protein product: CASSERDRVVGGYTF.

This clone was seen just once. The chain couples TRBV4-2 to TRBJ2-7; 8 bases agree with TRBD2. The CDR3 is made up of 15 amino acids. Germline V gene sequence: CDR1 LGHNA, CDR2 YNFKEQ. The V gene end was trimmed by 1 base and the J gene end by 4 bases; junction bases not matched to a gene: 6. This CDR3 reads CASSQASGGLYEQYF. In DNA form, the CDR3 reads TGTGCCAGCAGCCAAGCATCGGGAGGGCTGTACGAGCAGTACTTC.

This chain connects TRBV2 to TRBJ1-2; D is ambiguous. The CDR3 extends over 12 amino acids. Trimming removed 1 base from V and 5 bases from J, with 5 bases in between. In germline, CDR1 is SNHLY, CDR2 FYNNEI. As DNA, the CDR3 is TGTGCCAGCAGTGAAGGTCTGTATGGCTACACCTTC. Its translation: CASSEGLYGYTF.

CDR3 nucleotides: TGTGCCAGCAGCCCTTCAGGGGAGACTGAAGCTTTCTTT. Amino acids: CASSPSGETEAFF. This chain links TRBV11-3 with TRBJ1-1, with D possibly matching TRBD1 (6 bases). From germline, CDR1 is SGHNT and CDR2 YENEEA. This CDR3 region has 13 residues. Trimming removed 5 bases at V and 5 bases at J, with 12 bases between.

This chain links TRBV12-5 with TRBJ2-3, with TRBD2 matching 8 bases. The CDR3 sequence is 16 residues long. V lost 6 bases, J lost 0 bases, and 8 bases stayed unmatched. Germline V CDR1 and CDR2: LGHNT, FRNRAP. The CDR3 loop is CASGNGGAPSTDTQYF. CDR3 in DNA: TGTGCTAGTGGCAACGGGGGGGCGCCTAGCACAGATACGCAGTATTTT. The full variable domain, rest sourced from reference TRBV12-5 and TRBJ2-3, is DARVTQTPRHKVTEMGQEVTMRCQPILGHNTVFWYRQTMMQGLELLAYFRNRAPLDDSGMPKDRFSAEMPDATLATLKIQPSEPRDSAVYFCASGNGGAPSTDTQYFGPGTRLTVL.

The chain uses TRBV19 and TRBJ1-1; no clear D gene. The V end was cut by 7 bases, the J end by 6 bases, with 12 bases between. The CDR3 totals 12 residues. Germline CDR1 is LNHDA and CDR2 is SQIVND (reference sequence). The CDR3 DNA sequence: TGTGCCAGTACGGCCACTACCCCTGAAGCTTTCTTT. Amino acid sequence: CASTATTPEAFF.

The chain links TRBV7-2 to TRBJ2-5; 16 bases fit TRBD2. CDR3 length equals 18 residues. Germline CDR1 and CDR2: SGHTA and FQGNSA. V lost 5 bases and J lost 4; bases outside the gene matches: 10. CDR3 sequence (DNA): TGTGCCAGCAGCCAAGGGACTAGCGGGGGGGGTGCCTTAGAGACCCAGTACTTC. It codes for CASSQGTSGGGALETQYF.

The rearrangement uses TRBV4-1 and TRBJ1-3, with 9 bases that match TRBD1. The V gene end was trimmed by 5 bases and the J gene end by 1 base; junction bases not matched to a gene: 6. CDR3 length: 16 amino acids. Germline lookup yields CDR1 MGHRA and CDR2 YSYEKL. The CDR3 DNA sequence: TGCGCCAGCAGCGACGGACAGGGGACGTCTGGAAACACCATATATTTT. It translates to CASSDGQGTSGNTIYF.

The CDR3 region is CASSLGGINYYGYTF. The CDR3 DNA is TGTGCCAGCAGCTTGGGAGGGATTAACTATTATGGCTACACCTTC. The rearrangement links TRBV11-2 to TRBJ1-2; D is ambiguous. The germline gives CDR1 SGHAT, CDR2 FQNNGV. This CDR3 has 15 residues. Trimming removed 3 bases at V and 5 bases at J, with 16 bases between.

V usage is TRBV11-2 and J usage is TRBJ1-1, with 8 bases fitting TRBD1. Trimming at V came to 0 bases and at J to 11 bases, leaving 5 bases not matched to a gene. The CDR3 has 13 residues. Looked up from germline, CDR1 is SGHAT and CDR2 is FQNNGV. CDR3 DNA: TGTGCCAGCAGCTTAGAATTGTACAGGGGGGCTTTCTTT. Encoded protein: CASSLELYRGAFF.